A selection of T cell receptor beta chains follows, all from one sample in a study of T cells after posttransplantation cyclophosphamide. The data were produced by immunoSEQ multiplex PCR, yet TCRdb's version contains in-frame clones alone and is incomplete. The data show several thousand clones, with none appearing a single time. The sample consisted of PBMCs, taken after allogeneic stem cell transplant with posttransplant cyclophosphamide. Receptor source: a female patient between 25 and 45 years old who received an allogeneic stem cell transplant from an unrelated donor, was CMV-positive, and had acute and chronic GVHD. Some T cells may have originated in the graft donor. The CDR3 runs from the conserved cysteine through the conserved F or W. Each record gives: D gene, clone size, J gene, V gene, CDR3 protein, CDR3 DNA. The D gene is left open where the match is weak. Not all rows give a size; the values are once, few, many and, for expanded clones, a class.

NA	many	TRBJ1-5	TRBV28	CASGRRGNQPQHF	TGTGCCAGCGGGAGGAGGGGCAATCAGCCCCAGCATTTT
TRBD1	NA	TRBJ2-4	TRBV7-9	CASSHDRAGENIQYF	TGTGCCAGCAGTCACGACAGGGCCGGAGAAAACATTCAGTACTTC
TRBD1	many	TRBJ2-7	TRBV29-1	CSARTGSEFYEQYF	TGCAGCGCTCGGACAGGGTCGGAGTTCTACGAGCAGTACTTC
TRBD2	many	TRBJ2-7	TRBV11-1	CASSYKATSSVEQYF	TGTGCCAGCAGCTACAAAGCGACTAGCTCTGTCGAGCAGTACTTC
TRBD2	many	TRBJ2-5	TRBV7-8	CASSPISGRAGETQYF	TGTGCCAGCAGCCCGATTAGCGGGAGGGCCGGGGAGACCCAGTACTTC
TRBD1	many	TRBJ2-3	TRBV29-1	CSGRQGGTDTQYF	TGCAGCGGCCGACAGGGGGGGACAGATACGCAGTATTTT
TRBD2	many	TRBJ2-3	TRBV5-1	CASSPGTSGITDTQYF	TGCGCCAGCAGCCCTGGGACTAGCGGGATCACAGATACGCAGTATTTT
TRBD1	many	TRBJ2-7	TRBV9	CASSVNTGEYEQYF	TGTGCCAGCAGCGTAAATACAGGGGAATACGAGCAGTACTTC
TRBD2	many	TRBJ2-1	TRBV7-9	CASSLARASGRNEQFF	TGTGCCAGCAGCTTAGCTAGGGCTAGCGGGAGGAATGAGCAGTTCTTC
NA	many	TRBJ1-1	TRBV5-1	CASSSNLGTSFTEAFF	TGCGCCAGCAGCTCTAACCTCGGGACAAGCTTCACTGAAGCTTTCTTT
TRBD2	few	TRBJ2-4	TRBV18	CASSPTSGSRNIQYF	TGTGCCAGCTCACCGACTAGCGGGAGTAGGAACATTCAGTACTTC
TRBD1	many	TRBJ2-7	TRBV19	CASSTLRGQGAYEQYF	TGTGCCAGTAGTACCCTGAGGGGACAGGGGGCTTACGAGCAGTACTTC
NA	few	TRBJ2-7	TRBV6-5	CASSPPRGGSYEQYF	TGTGCCAGCAGCCCTCCCAGGGGAGGGAGCTACGAGCAGTACTTC
TRBD2	many	TRBJ2-2	TRBV9	CASSVEAGGTGELFF	TGTGCCAGCAGCGTAGAAGCGGGAGGGACCGGGGAGCTGTTTTTT
TRBD2	many	TRBJ2-7	TRBV9	CASSARDYTYYEQYF	TGTGCCAGCAGCGCCCGGGACTACACGTACTACGAGCAGTACTTC
NA	many	TRBJ2-1	TRBV11-2	CASSLGVAYYNEQFF	TGTGCCAGCAGCTTAGGGGTAGCTTACTACAATGAGCAGTTCTTC
NA	many	TRBJ1-1	TRBV5-1	CASSLESVNTEAFF	TGCGCCAGCAGCTTGGAATCGGTGAACACTGAAGCTTTCTTT
TRBD1	many	TRBJ2-3	TRBV19	CASSAGTGTATDTQYF	TGTGCCAGTAGTGCTGGGACAGGGACTGCCACAGATACGCAGTATTTT
TRBD2	many	TRBJ2-1	TRBV30	CAWALAGGPSDEQFF	TGTGCCTGGGCCCTAGCGGGAGGGCCTAGCGATGAGCAGTTCTTC
NA	few	TRBJ1-1	TRBV7-2	CASSFEENTEAFF	TGTGCCAGCAGCTTCGAGGAAAACACTGAAGCTTTCTTT
TRBD1	many	TRBJ2-7	TRBV27	CASSNDRTGGWSYEQYF	TGTGCCAGCAGTAACGACAGGACAGGGGGATGGAGCTACGAGCAGTACTTC
TRBD1	many	TRBJ2-7	TRBV14	CANLPHRGMYEQYF	TGTGCCAACCTTCCGCACAGGGGAATGTACGAGCAGTACTTC
TRBD1	many	TRBJ1-4	TRBV2	CASSPQGGDEKLFF	TGTGCCAGCAGTCCACAGGGGGGGGATGAAAAACTGTTTTTT
TRBD1	many	TRBJ1-2	TRBV27	CASSFIGTAYGYTF	TGTGCCAGCAGTTTTATAGGGACAGCCTATGGCTACACCTTC